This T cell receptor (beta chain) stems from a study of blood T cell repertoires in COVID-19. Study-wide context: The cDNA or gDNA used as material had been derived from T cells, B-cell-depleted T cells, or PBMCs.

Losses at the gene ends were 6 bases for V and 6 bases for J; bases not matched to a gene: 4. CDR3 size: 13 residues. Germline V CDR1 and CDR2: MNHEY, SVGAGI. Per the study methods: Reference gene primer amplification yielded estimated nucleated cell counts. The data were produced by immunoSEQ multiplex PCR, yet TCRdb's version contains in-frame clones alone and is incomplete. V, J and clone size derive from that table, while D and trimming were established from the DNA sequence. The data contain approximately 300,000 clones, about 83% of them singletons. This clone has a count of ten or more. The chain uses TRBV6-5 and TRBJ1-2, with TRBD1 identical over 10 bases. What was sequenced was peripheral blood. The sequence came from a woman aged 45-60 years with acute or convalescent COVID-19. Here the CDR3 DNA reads TGTGCCAGCAGAGGGACAGGGGTCCATGGCTACACCTTC. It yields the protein CASRGTGVHGYTF.